This T cell receptor (beta chain) originates from a study of blood T cell repertoires in COVID-19. Study-wide context: There were acute and convalescent COVID-19 samples, and they came from the United States, Italy and Spain.

Study processing details: Reference gene primer amplification gave estimated nucleated cell counts. Data came from immunoSEQ multiplex PCR; TCRdb stores just in-frame clones and leaves some out. V, J and clone size reflect that table, while D and trimming were determined from the DNA. The sample lists roughly 90,000 clones, about 85% occurring once. This clonotype originated in a human donor in a cohort sampled during active COVID-19. Sequencing was performed on peripheral blood.

CDR3 sequence (DNA): TGTGCCAGCAGCTTGGCGACTTATTCCGAGACCCAGTACTTC. Protein: CASSLATYSETQYF. This chain links TRBV5-6 with TRBJ2-5; the D is unclear. This CDR3 has 14 amino acids. Trimming cost V 0 bases and J 5 bases, with 11 bases left between them. CDR1 and CDR2 from the germline V gene are SGHDT and YYEEEE.